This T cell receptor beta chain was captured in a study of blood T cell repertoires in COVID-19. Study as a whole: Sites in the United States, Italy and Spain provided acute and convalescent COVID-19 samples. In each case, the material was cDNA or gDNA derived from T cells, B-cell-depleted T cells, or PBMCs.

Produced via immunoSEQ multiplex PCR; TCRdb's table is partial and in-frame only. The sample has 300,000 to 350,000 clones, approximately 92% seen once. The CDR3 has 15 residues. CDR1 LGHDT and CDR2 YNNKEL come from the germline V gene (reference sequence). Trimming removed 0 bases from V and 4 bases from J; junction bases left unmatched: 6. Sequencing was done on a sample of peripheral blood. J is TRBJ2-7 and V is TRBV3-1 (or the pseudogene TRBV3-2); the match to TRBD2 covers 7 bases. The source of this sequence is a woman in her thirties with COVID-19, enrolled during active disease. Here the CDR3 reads CASSQDPSGVYEQYF. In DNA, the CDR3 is TGTGCCAGCAGCCAAGACCCTAGCGGTGTTTACGAGCAGTACTTC.